This T cell receptor (beta chain) stems from a study of shared clonotypes between healthy human individuals. Study conclusions and caveats: Collection of samples was limited to blood; tissue repertoires likely differ. The low donor count limited represented genetic and exposure-history diversity.

Deep-level settings were used for running the assay. Several immunoSEQ plates received, in even portions, the genomic DNA of each subset. The repertoire was sequenced with immunoSEQ multiplex PCR; TCRdb's copy has only in-frame clones and lacks some. This table holds 600,000 or so clones, around 95% found once. Concerning this clone itself: Its antigen remains unknown.

The CDR3 runs 13 residues. V gave up 0 bases and J gave up 1 base, with 3 bases separating them. In germline, CDR1 is MNHEY, CDR2 SMNVEV (reference sequence). Naive CD8 cells, CD45RO-negative and positively selected for CCR7, excluded terminally differentiated effector memory CD45RA+ cells. The sequenced material came from naive CD8+ T cells sorted from blood. The receptor was derived from a woman aged 25 to 45 in good health. This rearrangement joins TRBV27 to TRBJ2-5; D is undetermined. The CDR3 region is CASSLSTQETQYF. CDR3 nucleotides: TGTGCCAGCAGTTTATCGACCCAAGAGACCCAGTACTTC.